Listed below are T cell receptor beta chains from one sample, sequenced in a study of blood T cell repertoires in COVID-19. The protocol was immunoSEQ multiplex PCR, while the TCRdb copy is restricted to in-frame clones and leaves out a portion. The table shows approximately 71,000 clones, with over 75% occurring only once. Sequencing used peripheral blood. Every receptor here comes from a woman between 18 and 30 years old with acute or convalescent COVID-19. The CDR3 runs from the conserved cysteine through the conserved F or W. Each record gives: J gene, V gene, clone size, CDR3 protein. Clone size is given for some rows only: seen once, a few or many times, or a class if the clone is expanded.

>TRBJ1-2|TRBV5-1|NA
CASSLEGQGAYGYTF
>TRBJ2-1|TRBV7-2|NA
CASSPRGLRGGYNEQFF
>TRBJ2-3|TRBV18|NA
CASSGRLMGSTDTQYF
>TRBJ1-5|TRBV7-8|NA
CASSFGGDQPQHF
>TRBJ1-2|TRBV7-9|NA
CASSINGGARDGYTF
>TRBJ1-1|TRBV29-1|NA
CSVERENTEAFF
>TRBJ2-1|TRBV19|NA
CASSILAGEQFF
>TRBJ2-3|TRBV7-9|NA
CASSSFRTEPGDTQYF
>TRBJ1-3|TRBV18|NA
CASSPPSSISGNTIYF
>TRBJ2-7|TRBV27|NA
CASSLQRGAQNEQYF
>TRBJ2-1|TRBV7-6|once
CASSTRTGGWNEQFF
>TRBJ1-2|TRBV19|NA
CASSGQGASGYTF
>TRBJ1-5|TRBV20-1|NA
CSASRRDRTYQPQHF
>TRBJ2-2|TRBV19|NA
CASSIVGAGANTGELFF
>TRBJ1-5|TRBV10-2|NA
CASSEEGVSNQPQHF
>TRBJ1-5|TRBV27|NA
CASSLHGGNQPQHF
>TRBJ2-3|TRBV2|NA
CASSDPYRSTDTQYF
>TRBJ1-5|TRBV12-3/TRBV12-4|NA
CASSGTDNQPQHF
>TRBJ2-2|TRBV6-5|NA
CASSYRRTTTGELFF
>TRBJ1-6|TRBV15|NA
CATSDSANSPLHF
>TRBJ2-1|TRBV7-2|NA
CASRGLAGLYNEQFF
>TRBJ2-1|TRBV5-6|NA
CASSLTGRASYNEQFF
>TRBJ1-2|TRBV6-2/TRBV6-3|NA
CASSYFDSYGYTF
>TRBJ2-7|TRBV11-2|NA
CASSSSSAYSYEQYF
>TRBJ2-1|TRBV29-1|NA
CSVGSPLGVAYNEQFF
>TRBJ1-4|TRBV10-2|NA
CASSLTGGTNEKLFF
>TRBJ2-7|TRBV3-1/TRBV3-2|NA
CASSPDGRETYEQYF
>TRBJ1-1|TRBV5-5|NA
CASSVRPGQGNTEAFF
>TRBJ2-1|TRBV5-1|NA
CASSLVGAVRFF
>TRBJ1-6|TRBV14|NA
CASSQTDRYNSPLHF
>TRBJ1-2|TRBV6-5|NA
CASSPDRGTYGYTF
>TRBJ1-3|TRBV14|NA
CASSQGHGSSGNTIYF
>TRBJ1-1|TRBV12-3/TRBV12-4|NA
CASSPEANTEAFF
>TRBJ1-1|TRBV6-2/TRBV6-3|NA
CASSPHPPGGPTEAFF
>TRBJ2-3|TRBV18|NA
CASSAQGASILDTQYF
>TRBJ1-1|TRBV28|NA
CASSLYAGKVKNTEAFF
>TRBJ2-3|TRBV6-5|NA
CASSRGFRTDTQYF
>TRBJ2-4|TRBV30|NA
CALFLGHPNYIQYF
>TRBJ2-7|TRBV5-1|NA
CASSLAVVSGSSYEQYF
>TRBJ2-5|TRBV5-1|NA
CASTLGQGAPETQYF
>TRBJ1-1|TRBV5-5|NA
CASSLARQRNTEAFF
>TRBJ2-7|TRBV30|NA
CAWSRGLAGGYEQYF
>TRBJ2-2|TRBV4-1|NA
CASSPGGGTGELFF
>TRBJ2-1|TRBV6-5|NA
CASKEGFSSYNEQFF
>TRBJ2-3|TRBV23-1|NA
CASSGSGTSGTELCTDTQYF
>TRBJ2-6|TRBV5-1|NA
CASSLVEQAGANVLTF
>TRBJ2-5|TRBV19|NA
CASSPGTGVETQYF
>TRBJ2-7|TRBV28|NA
CASSRTSGEQYF
>TRBJ1-1|TRBV3-1/TRBV3-2|NA
CASSPRTGVTEAFF
>TRBJ1-1|TRBV5-1|NA
CASSATGMNTEAFF
>TRBJ1-5|TRBV28|NA
CASSSDSYSNQPQHF
>TRBJ2-1|TRBV13|few
CASSLVGRGNEQFF
>TRBJ2-2|TRBV19|NA
CASSLRLAGMTGELFF
>TRBJ2-1|TRBV7-2|NA
CASSKGLAAGHEQFF
>TRBJ1-1|TRBV18|once
CASSPDRNMNTEAFF